This T cell receptor (beta chain) was captured by sequencing in a study of cytomegalovirus exposure and HLA in healthy donors. The study's findings and limits: Some V segments (TRBV6-2 and TRBV6-3 among them) were excluded as indistinguishable. Most CMV-associated TCR beta chains appeared HLA-restricted in a later analysis.

Primers for the PCR totalled 60 Vbeta and 13 Jbeta. TCRdb's copy holds only in-frame clones and misses some; the assay was immunoSEQ multiplex PCR. Of about 150,000 clones listed, approximately 80% are singletons. Per the germline V gene, CDR1 is MNHNS and CDR2 is SASEGT. This CDR3 has 15 amino acids. V gave up 5 bases and J gave up 7 bases; unmatched junction bases: 7. On this clone itself: Its specificity is not known.

Sequencing was carried out using PBMCs. The chain carries TRBV6-1 and TRBJ1-6; 8 positions match TRBD1. The clonotype comes from a man over 45 in good health and CMV-seropositive. Here the CDR3 DNA reads TGTGCCAGCAGTAGGGACAGGTCCAAGAATTCACCCCTCCACTTT. Translated, it gives CASSRDRSKNSPLHF.